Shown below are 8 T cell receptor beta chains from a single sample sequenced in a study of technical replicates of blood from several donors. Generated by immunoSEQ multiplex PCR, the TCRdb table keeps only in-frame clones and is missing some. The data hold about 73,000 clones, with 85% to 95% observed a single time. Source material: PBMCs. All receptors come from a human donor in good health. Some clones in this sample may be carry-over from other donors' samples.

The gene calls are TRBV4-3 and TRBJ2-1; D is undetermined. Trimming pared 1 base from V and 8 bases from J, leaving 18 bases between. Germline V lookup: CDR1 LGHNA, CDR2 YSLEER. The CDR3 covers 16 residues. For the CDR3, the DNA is TGCGCCAGCAGCCAAGGGATTAGTACGGAGTCGGATGAGCAGTTCTTC. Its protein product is CASSQGISTESDEQFF.

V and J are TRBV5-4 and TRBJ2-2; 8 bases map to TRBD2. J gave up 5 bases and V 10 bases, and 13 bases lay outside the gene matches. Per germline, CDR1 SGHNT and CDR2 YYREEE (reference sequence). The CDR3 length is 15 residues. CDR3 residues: CAYISGGTYTGELFF. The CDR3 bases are TGTGCCTACATTTCGGGAGGGACTTATACCGGGGAGCTGTTTTTT.

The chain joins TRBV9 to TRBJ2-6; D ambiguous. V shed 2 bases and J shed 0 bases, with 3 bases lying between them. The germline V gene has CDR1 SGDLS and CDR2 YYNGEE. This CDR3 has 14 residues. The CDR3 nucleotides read TGTGCCAGCAGCGTCCTCTCTGGGGCCAACGTCCTGACTTTC. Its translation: CASSVLSGANVLTF.

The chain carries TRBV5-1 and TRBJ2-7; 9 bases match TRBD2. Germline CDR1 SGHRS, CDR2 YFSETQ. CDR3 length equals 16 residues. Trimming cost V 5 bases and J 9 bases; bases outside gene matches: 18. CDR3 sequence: CASSPDVLAGATVQYF. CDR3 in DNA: TGCGCCAGCAGTCCAGATGTACTAGCGGGCGCCACCGTGCAGTACTTC.

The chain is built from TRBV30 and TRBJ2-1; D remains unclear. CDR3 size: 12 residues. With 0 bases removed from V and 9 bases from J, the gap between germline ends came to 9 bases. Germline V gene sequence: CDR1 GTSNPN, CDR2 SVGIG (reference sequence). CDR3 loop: CAWSVSRGEQFF. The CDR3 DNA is TGTGCCTGGAGTGTATCCAGAGGTGAGCAGTTCTTC.

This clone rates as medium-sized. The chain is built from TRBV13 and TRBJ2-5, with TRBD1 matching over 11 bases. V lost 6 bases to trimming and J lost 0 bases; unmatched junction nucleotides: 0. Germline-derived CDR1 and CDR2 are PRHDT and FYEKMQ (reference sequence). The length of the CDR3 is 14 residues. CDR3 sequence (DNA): TGTGCCAGCAGGGGACAGGGGGACCAAGAGACCCAGTACTTC. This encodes CASRGQGDQETQYF.

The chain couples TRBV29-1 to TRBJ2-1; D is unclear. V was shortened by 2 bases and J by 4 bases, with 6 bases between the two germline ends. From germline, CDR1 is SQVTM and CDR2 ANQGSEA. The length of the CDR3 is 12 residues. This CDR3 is CSVESRYNEQFF. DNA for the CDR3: TGCAGCGTTGAATCCAGGTACAATGAGCAGTTCTTC.

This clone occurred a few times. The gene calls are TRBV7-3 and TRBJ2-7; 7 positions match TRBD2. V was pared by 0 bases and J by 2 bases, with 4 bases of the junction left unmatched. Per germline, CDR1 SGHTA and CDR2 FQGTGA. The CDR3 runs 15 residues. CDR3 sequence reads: CASSLTGGGTYEQYF. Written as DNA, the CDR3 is TGTGCCAGCAGCTTAACTGGCGGGGGAACCTACGAGCAGTACTTC.